A selection of T cell receptor beta chains follows, all from one sample in a study of cytomegalovirus exposure and HLA in healthy donors. Only in-frame clones appear in the TCRdb table, and some are missing; sequencing was by immunoSEQ multiplex PCR. The sample gives roughly 200,000 clones, less than 85% of which show up once; 0.63% is in the top ten. Input material: PBMCs. The receptors derive from a man aged 18-30 years in good health and CMV-seronegative. Each CDR3 is given with its conserved first and last residue. The D gene is left open where the match is weak. Size is omitted from some rows. Given values are once, few, many or a class for expanded clones.

j_gene: TRBJ2-3; abundance: once; v_gene: TRBV28; d_gene: TRBD2; CDR3nt: TGTGCCAGCAGTTTATCGGCGGGAGTTGAAGATACGCAGTATTTT; CDR3aa: CASSLSAGVEDTQYF
j_gene: TRBJ2-1; abundance: -; v_gene: TRBV5-1; d_gene: TRBD2; CDR3nt: TGCGCCAGCCGAGGGACTAGCGGATTTAATGAGCAGTTCTTC; CDR3aa: CASRGTSGFNEQFF
j_gene: TRBJ2-1; abundance: once; v_gene: TRBV9; d_gene: -; CDR3nt: TGTGCCAGCAGCCCCTATAGCTACAATGAGCAGTTCTTC; CDR3aa: CASSPYSYNEQFF
j_gene: TRBJ2-6; abundance: -; v_gene: TRBV19; d_gene: -; CDR3nt: TGTGCCACCAAGGACTCCCCTGGGGCCAACGTCCTGACTTTC; CDR3aa: CATKDSPGANVLTF
j_gene: TRBJ1-4; abundance: once; v_gene: TRBV9; d_gene: -; CDR3nt: TGTGCCAGCAGCGTCGGCTGGGGCTCTAATGAAAAACTGTTTTTT; CDR3aa: CASSVGWGSNEKLFF
j_gene: TRBJ1-3; abundance: -; v_gene: TRBV5-5; d_gene: TRBD1; CDR3nt: TGTGCCAGCAGTCATGCTCGCCAGGGGGCGAATGGAAACACCATATATTTT; CDR3aa: CASSHARQGANGNTIYF
j_gene: TRBJ2-3; abundance: -; v_gene: TRBV5-1; d_gene: -; CDR3nt: TGCGCCAGCAGGCCAGGGGCAAGCACAGATACGCAGTATTTT; CDR3aa: CASRPGASTDTQYF
j_gene: TRBJ2-7; abundance: -; v_gene: TRBV5-1; d_gene: TRBD2; CDR3nt: TGCGCCAGCAGCTTGGTCGGGAGGGCCTACGAGCAGTACTTC; CDR3aa: CASSLVGRAYEQYF
j_gene: TRBJ2-7; abundance: once; v_gene: TRBV6-6; d_gene: TRBD1; CDR3nt: TGTGCCAGCAGTAAGCCCCCGGGACAGGGTTCCTACGAGCAGTACTTC; CDR3aa: CASSKPPGQGSYEQYF
j_gene: TRBJ2-2; abundance: -; v_gene: TRBV5-4; d_gene: TRBD2; CDR3nt: TGTGCCAGCAGCTCCCAGGTTAGCGGGAGGGCCCGCGGGGAGCTGTTTTTT; CDR3aa: CASSSQVSGRARGELFF
j_gene: TRBJ2-7; abundance: -; v_gene: TRBV10-1; d_gene: TRBD1; CDR3nt: TGCGCCAGCAGTGAGTCTAGGGCAGGGGGATCCTACGAGCAGTACTTC; CDR3aa: CASSESRAGGSYEQYF
j_gene: TRBJ1-3; abundance: -; v_gene: TRBV9; d_gene: -; CDR3nt: TGTGCCAGCAGCGTAAACCAGAGGACAGACTCTGGAAACACCATATATTTT; CDR3aa: CASSVNQRTDSGNTIYF
j_gene: TRBJ1-1; abundance: -; v_gene: TRBV10-3; d_gene: TRBD1; CDR3nt: TGTGCCATCAGTGGACCGACAGGGATCACTGAAGCTTTCTTT; CDR3aa: CAISGPTGITEAFF
j_gene: TRBJ2-3; abundance: -; v_gene: TRBV9; d_gene: TRBD2; CDR3nt: TGTGCCAGCAGCTTGCGACTAGCGGAAACCACAGATACGCAGTATTTT; CDR3aa: CASSLRLAETTDTQYF
j_gene: TRBJ2-3; abundance: -; v_gene: TRBV5-1; d_gene: -; CDR3nt: TGCGCCAGCAGCTTGGGATCTGCTACTAGCACAGATACGCAGTATTTT; CDR3aa: CASSLGSATSTDTQYF
j_gene: TRBJ2-1; abundance: -; v_gene: TRBV9; d_gene: TRBD2; CDR3nt: TGTGCCAGCAGCTCTCTAGCGGGGGACTCCTACAATGAGCAGTTCTTC; CDR3aa: CASSSLAGDSYNEQFF
j_gene: TRBJ2-7; abundance: -; v_gene: TRBV5-1; d_gene: TRBD1; CDR3nt: TGCGCCAGCAGCTCGGGGACAGGGGGTTACGAGCAGTACTTC; CDR3aa: CASSSGTGGYEQYF
j_gene: TRBJ2-7; abundance: -; v_gene: TRBV7-9; d_gene: TRBD2; CDR3nt: TGTGCCAGCAGCTTAGGGAATAGCGGGAGGACCTCCTACGAGCAGTACTTC; CDR3aa: CASSLGNSGRTSYEQYF
j_gene: TRBJ2-7; abundance: -; v_gene: TRBV4-2; d_gene: -; CDR3nt: TGTGCCAGCAGCCAAGTGTGGGAGGCCGCCTACGAGCAGTACTTC; CDR3aa: CASSQVWEAAYEQYF
j_gene: TRBJ2-7; abundance: -; v_gene: TRBV7-9; d_gene: -; CDR3nt: TGTGCCAGCAGCTCCAAACACTACGAGCAGTACTTC; CDR3aa: CASSSKHYEQYF
j_gene: TRBJ2-4; abundance: once; v_gene: TRBV28; d_gene: -; CDR3nt: TGTGCCAGCAGTCCGGGGACATTGGGAGACATTCAGTACTTC; CDR3aa: CASSPGTLGDIQYF
j_gene: TRBJ1-3; abundance: -; v_gene: TRBV5-1; d_gene: -; CDR3nt: TGCGCCAGTGGAGCGGATGGGGTAATAGGAAACACCATATATTTT; CDR3aa: CASGADGVIGNTIYF
j_gene: TRBJ2-7; abundance: -; v_gene: TRBV5-8; d_gene: -; CDR3nt: TGTGCCAGCAGCTTCCGGACAGTTACCTACGAGCAGTACTTC; CDR3aa: CASSFRTVTYEQYF
j_gene: TRBJ2-7; abundance: -; v_gene: TRBV6-1; d_gene: -; CDR3nt: TGTGCCAGCAGAACCGGGATCTCCTACGAGCAGTACTTC; CDR3aa: CASRTGISYEQYF
j_gene: TRBJ1-5; abundance: -; v_gene: TRBV28; d_gene: -; CDR3nt: TGTGCCAGCAGTTTGGCAGGGTGGAATCAGCCCCAGCATTTT; CDR3aa: CASSLAGWNQPQHF
j_gene: TRBJ2-7; abundance: -; v_gene: TRBV5-4; d_gene: -; CDR3nt: TGTGCCAGCAGCTTGAAGTTAGGACATCCCGAGCAGTACTTC; CDR3aa: CASSLKLGHPEQYF
j_gene: TRBJ1-5; abundance: few; v_gene: TRBV19; d_gene: -; CDR3nt: TGTGCCAGTAGTATCGCCCGGGGGCAGCCCCAGCATTTT; CDR3aa: CASSIARGQPQHF